The rows below give T cell receptor beta chains drawn from one sample of a study of PD-1 and CTLA-4 blockade in melanoma. Clones were sequenced by immunoSEQ multiplex PCR, and TCRdb holds only the in-frame ones, with some missing. The repertoire consists of some 15,000 clones, with 65% to 75% occurring once and the leading ten covering 15% to 20%. The sequenced sample was CD8+ T cells from peripheral blood, obtained before anti-PD-1 treatment. The source of these receptors is a human donor with melanoma. The CDR3 runs from the conserved cysteine through the conserved F or W. The D gene is left open where the match is weak. Not all rows give a size; the values are once, few, many and, for expanded clones, a class.

CDR3 DNA: TGTGCCAGCAGCGGCGAAGGGCAATCGGCCGGGGAGCTGTTTTTT
CDR3 protein: CASSGEGQSAGELFF
J gene: TRBJ2-2
clone size: NA
D gene: NA
V gene: TRBV9

CDR3 DNA: TGTGCCAGCAGCCCTCGACAGGACAGCTCTGGGGCCAACGTCCTGACTTTC
CDR3 protein: CASSPRQDSSGANVLTF
J gene: TRBJ2-6
clone size: NA
D gene: NA
V gene: TRBV9

CDR3 DNA: TGTGCCAGCAGCTTCCGGGGGGCTGGGGGCTACACCTTC
CDR3 protein: CASSFRGAGGYTF
J gene: TRBJ1-2
clone size: NA
D gene: NA
V gene: TRBV13

CDR3 DNA: TGTGCCAGCAGTCCCCTTTCCAGGGGGCACGGGGCCAACGTCCTGACTTTC
CDR3 protein: CASSPLSRGHGANVLTF
J gene: TRBJ2-6
clone size: NA
D gene: TRBD1
V gene: TRBV27

CDR3 DNA: TGCGCCAGCAGCCAAGACGGCCGGACCAATCAGCCCCAGCATTTT
CDR3 protein: CASSQDGRTNQPQHF
J gene: TRBJ1-5
clone size: NA
D gene: NA
V gene: TRBV4-1

CDR3 DNA: TGTGCCAGCAGCCCCTCGAACTCAGCCTACGAGCAGTACTTC
CDR3 protein: CASSPSNSAYEQYF
J gene: TRBJ2-7
clone size: medium-sized
D gene: NA
V gene: TRBV7-9

CDR3 DNA: TGCGCCAGCAACCCTGGGAGGGGTAGTACTGAAGCTTTCTTT
CDR3 protein: CASNPGRGSTEAFF
J gene: TRBJ1-1
clone size: NA
D gene: NA
V gene: TRBV5-1

CDR3 DNA: TGTGCCAGCAGTGAATATCTGTCAGCCAAAACTCAAGAGACCCAGTACTTC
CDR3 protein: CASSEYLSAKTQETQYF
J gene: TRBJ2-5
clone size: NA
D gene: NA
V gene: TRBV25-1

CDR3 DNA: TGTGCCAGTAGTTCGCGGGACGGCCTCTATAATTCACCCCTCCACTTT
CDR3 protein: CASSSRDGLYNSPLHF
J gene: TRBJ1-6
clone size: NA
D gene: NA
V gene: TRBV19

CDR3 DNA: TGCAGCGTTGATGGGCAGGGGGCTTCCTACGAGCAGTACTTC
CDR3 protein: CSVDGQGASYEQYF
J gene: TRBJ2-7
clone size: NA
D gene: TRBD1
V gene: TRBV29-1

CDR3 DNA: TGTGCCAGCAGCTTAGTAGCCCCTGGAAACACCATATATTTT
CDR3 protein: CASSLVAPGNTIYF
J gene: TRBJ1-3
clone size: NA
D gene: NA
V gene: TRBV13

CDR3 DNA: TGTGCCAGCAGTTTCTGGGACAATTCACCCCTCCACTTT
CDR3 protein: CASSFWDNSPLHF
J gene: TRBJ1-6
clone size: few
D gene: NA
V gene: TRBV27

CDR3 DNA: TGTGCCGCAGGGACAGGGAAATGGGAAGCTTTCTTT
CDR3 protein: CAAGTGKWEAFF
J gene: TRBJ1-1
clone size: NA
D gene: TRBD1
V gene: TRBV2

CDR3 DNA: TGTGCCAGCAGCTTAGGGGAGACCCAGTACTTC
CDR3 protein: CASSLGETQYF
J gene: TRBJ2-5
clone size: few
D gene: NA
V gene: TRBV11-2

CDR3 DNA: TGTGCCAGCAGCTTAGCGGGTGGGGGAGGGGACCAGCCCCAGCATTTT
CDR3 protein: CASSLAGGGGDQPQHF
J gene: TRBJ1-5
clone size: once
D gene: NA
V gene: TRBV7-8

CDR3 DNA: TGTGCCAGTAGTATAGAAGCGGGAGGGGTCTACGAGCAGTACTTC
CDR3 protein: CASSIEAGGVYEQYF
J gene: TRBJ2-7
clone size: NA
D gene: TRBD2
V gene: TRBV19

CDR3 DNA: TGTGCCAGCAGCTCGACAGTTAGCAATCAGCCCCAGCATTTT
CDR3 protein: CASSSTVSNQPQHF
J gene: TRBJ1-5
clone size: medium-sized
D gene: NA
V gene: TRBV7-9

CDR3 DNA: TGTGCCAGCAGCACCCGGGACAGGGTGGAAGATACGCAGTATTTT
CDR3 protein: CASSTRDRVEDTQYF
J gene: TRBJ2-3
clone size: NA
D gene: TRBD1
V gene: TRBV11-3

CDR3 DNA: TGTGCTATATCTCTCGGGGCTGGGGAGCAGTACTTC
CDR3 protein: CAISLGAGEQYF
J gene: TRBJ2-7
clone size: NA
D gene: NA
V gene: TRBV12-5

CDR3 DNA: TGTGCCAGCAGCTTGTTGGGTCCCCGGGACTCTTCCTACGAGCAGTACTTC
CDR3 protein: CASSLLGPRDSSYEQYF
J gene: TRBJ2-7
clone size: NA
D gene: NA
V gene: TRBV5-6

CDR3 DNA: TGCGCCAGCAGCTTCGGACAGACTTCTAACTATGGCTACACCTTC
CDR3 protein: CASSFGQTSNYGYTF
J gene: TRBJ1-2
clone size: NA
D gene: NA
V gene: TRBV5-1

CDR3 DNA: TGTGCCAGCAGCTTACCCGCCGGGGATCGGTATGGCTACACCTTC
CDR3 protein: CASSLPAGDRYGYTF
J gene: TRBJ1-2
clone size: NA
D gene: NA
V gene: TRBV5-6

CDR3 DNA: TGTGCCTGGGAAGCGTTAGGTGTCGAGCAGTACTTC
CDR3 protein: CAWEALGVEQYF
J gene: TRBJ2-7
clone size: NA
D gene: NA
V gene: TRBV7-9